This T cell receptor beta chain appears in the sequencing data of a study of blood T cell repertoires in COVID-19. Overall study: The United States, Italy and Spain provided the acute and convalescent COVID-19 samples. PBMCs, B-cell-depleted T cells, or T cells provided the cDNA or gDNA that made up the material.

Original handling: Nucleated cell number was recorded as an estimate derived from reference gene primer amplification. Measured with immunoSEQ multiplex PCR; TCRdb has only the in-frame clones, and not every one. V and J calls plus clone size are reproduced from that table; the DNA served to infer D and trimming. This sample carries 130,000 to 150,000 clones, approximately 84% of them seen once, and the ten largest clones take roughly 4.4%. Germline loops: CDR1 GTSNPN, CDR2 SVGIG (reference sequence). This CDR3 is 13 amino acids long. The ends were cut back, 8 bases at V and 2 bases at J, with 15 bases in the middle.

The TCR originated in a human donor in a cohort sampled during active COVID-19. This chain connects TRBV30 to TRBJ1-1, with D perhaps TRBD1 (5 bases). Sequences were obtained from peripheral blood. Written as DNA, the CDR3 is TGTGCCGCTAGCGGGGGGTATAACACTGAAGCTTTCTTT. It encodes CAASGGYNTEAFF. The full variable domain, completed using reference TRBV30 and TRBJ1-1, is SQTIHQWPATLVQPVGSPLSLECTVEGTSNPNLYWYRQAAGRGLQLLFYSVGIGQISSEVPQNLSASRPQDRQFILSSKKLLLSDSGFYLCAASGGYNTEAFFGQGTRLTVV.